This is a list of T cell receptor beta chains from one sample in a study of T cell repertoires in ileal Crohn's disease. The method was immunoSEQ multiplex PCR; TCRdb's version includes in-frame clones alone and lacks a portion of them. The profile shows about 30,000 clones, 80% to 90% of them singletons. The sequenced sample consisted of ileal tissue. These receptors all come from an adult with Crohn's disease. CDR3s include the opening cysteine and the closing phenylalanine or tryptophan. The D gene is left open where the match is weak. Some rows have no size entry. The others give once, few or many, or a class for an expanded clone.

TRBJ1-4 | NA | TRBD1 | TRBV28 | TGTGCCAGCAGTTCGGGACAGGGTTTTGAAAAACTGTTTTTT | CASSSGQGFEKLFF
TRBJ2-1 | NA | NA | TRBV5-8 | TGTGCCAGCAGCTTTGGGGACAATCTCTACAATGAGCAGTTCTTC | CASSFGDNLYNEQFF
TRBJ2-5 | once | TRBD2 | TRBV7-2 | TGTGCCAGCAGCACCGGACTAGCGGGGGTACAAGAGACCCAGTACTTC | CASSTGLAGVQETQYF
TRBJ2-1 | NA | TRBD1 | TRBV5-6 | TGTGCCAGCAGCTTGGTCTCCCTCGGCAGGGGGCGAAATGAGCAGTTCTTC | CASSLVSLGRGRNEQFF
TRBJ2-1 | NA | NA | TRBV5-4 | TGTGCCAGCAGCTTGGCGGGGGGCGGGTACAATGAGCAGTTCTTC | CASSLAGGGYNEQFF
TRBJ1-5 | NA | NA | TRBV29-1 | TGCAGCGTTGAAGAGGGACACAATCAGCCCCAGCATTTT | CSVEEGHNQPQHF
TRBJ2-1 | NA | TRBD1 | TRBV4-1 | TGCGCCAGCAGCCGGGGGGACAGGGATTTCAAGTTCTTC | CASSRGDRDFKFF
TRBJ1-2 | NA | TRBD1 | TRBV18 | TGTGCCAGCTCACCATACCGGGACAGGGGGCAAGTAAGCTATGGCTACACCTTC | CASSPYRDRGQVSYGYTF
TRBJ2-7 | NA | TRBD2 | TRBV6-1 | TGTGCCAGCAGTGGCTCCTCGGGGGGACCAGGCGAGCAGTACTTC | CASSGSSGGPGEQYF
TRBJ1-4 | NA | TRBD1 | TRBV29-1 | TGCAGCGTTGCCGGACAGGCGGCTAATGAAAAACTGTTTTTT | CSVAGQAANEKLFF
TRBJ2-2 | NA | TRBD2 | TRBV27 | TGTGCCAGCAGTTTATTCGGTTTTGGGGTTAGCGGGGGGGCCGGCACCGGGGAGCTGTTTTTT | CASSLFGFGVSGGAGTGELFF
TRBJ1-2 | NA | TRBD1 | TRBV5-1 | TGCGCCAGCAGCAAAAGCGACAGGGGGCTGGGCGGCTACACCTTC | CASSKSDRGLGGYTF
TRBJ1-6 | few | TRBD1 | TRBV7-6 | TGTGCCAGCAGCTTAGAGACAGGGGATTCACCCCTCCACTTT | CASSLETGDSPLHF
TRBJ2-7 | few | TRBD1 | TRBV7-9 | TGTGCCAGCAGCCCCTGGACAGGGCCCTCCTACGAGCAGTACTTC | CASSPWTGPSYEQYF
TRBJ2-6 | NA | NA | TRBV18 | TGTGCCAGCTCCGAGATCTCTGGGGCCAACGTCCTGACTTTC | CASSEISGANVLTF
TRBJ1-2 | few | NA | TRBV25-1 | TGTGCCTCTGCAGGGGACTATGGCTACACCTTC | CASAGDYGYTF
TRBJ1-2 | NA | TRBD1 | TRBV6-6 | TGTGCCAGCAGTTACCCAGGGACAGCCAACTATGGCTACACCTTC | CASSYPGTANYGYTF
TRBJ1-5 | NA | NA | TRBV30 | TGTGCCTGGAGTCTACAGGGCGATCAGCCCCAGCATTTT | CAWSLQGDQPQHF